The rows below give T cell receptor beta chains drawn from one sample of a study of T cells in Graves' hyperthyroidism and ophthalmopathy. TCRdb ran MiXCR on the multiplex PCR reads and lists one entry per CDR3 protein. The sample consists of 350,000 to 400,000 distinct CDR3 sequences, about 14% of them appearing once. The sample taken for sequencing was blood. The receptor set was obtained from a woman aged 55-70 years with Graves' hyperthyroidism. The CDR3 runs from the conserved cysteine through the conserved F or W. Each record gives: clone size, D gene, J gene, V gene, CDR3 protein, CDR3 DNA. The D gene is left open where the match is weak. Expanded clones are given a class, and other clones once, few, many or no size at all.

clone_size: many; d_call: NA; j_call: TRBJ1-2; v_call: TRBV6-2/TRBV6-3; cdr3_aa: CASSYPTMEGYTF; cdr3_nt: TGTGCCAGCAGTTACCCAACAATGGAGGGCTACACCTTC
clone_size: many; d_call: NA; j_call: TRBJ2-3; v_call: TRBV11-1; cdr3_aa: CASSAYRNRYTDTQYF; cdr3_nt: TGTGCCAGCAGCGCTTACCGTAACCGGTACACAGATACGCAGTATTTT
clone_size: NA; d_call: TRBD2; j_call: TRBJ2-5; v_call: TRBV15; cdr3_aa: CATSRDRLAGVSQETQYF; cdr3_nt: TGTGCCACCAGCAGAGATCGACTAGCGGGAGTCAGCCAAGAGACCCAGTACTTC
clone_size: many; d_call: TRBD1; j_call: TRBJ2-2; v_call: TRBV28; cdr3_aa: CASSWAGWTGGIGELFF; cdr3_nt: TGTGCCAGCAGTTGGGCCGGTTGGACAGGGGGGATCGGGGAGCTGTTTTTT
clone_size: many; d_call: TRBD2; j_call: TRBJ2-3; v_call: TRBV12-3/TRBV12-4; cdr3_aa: CASRTSGNTQYF; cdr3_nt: TGTGCCAGCCGCACTAGCGGCAATACGCAGTATTTT
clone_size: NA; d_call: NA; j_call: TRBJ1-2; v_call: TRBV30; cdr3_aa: CAWSTQGGYTF; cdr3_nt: TGTGCCTGGAGTACCCAGGGGGGCTACACCTTC
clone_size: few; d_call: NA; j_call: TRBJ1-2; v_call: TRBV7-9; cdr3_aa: CASSLDFEYGYTF; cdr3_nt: TGTGCCAGCAGCTTAGATTTTGAGTATGGCTACACCTTC
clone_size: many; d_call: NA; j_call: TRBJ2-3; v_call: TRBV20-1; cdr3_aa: CSASASPQGINTQYF; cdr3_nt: TGCAGTGCTAGTGCCTCGCCGCAGGGGATTAATACGCAGTATTTT
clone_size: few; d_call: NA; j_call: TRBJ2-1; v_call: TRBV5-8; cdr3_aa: CASSPGRPNEQFF; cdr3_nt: TGTGCCAGCAGCCCTGGAAGGCCCAATGAGCAGTTCTTC
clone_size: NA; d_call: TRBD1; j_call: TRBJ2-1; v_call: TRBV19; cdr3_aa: CASSTRQGRSYNEQFF; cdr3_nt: TGTGCCAGTAGTACAAGACAGGGTCGGTCCTACAATGAGCAGTTCTTC
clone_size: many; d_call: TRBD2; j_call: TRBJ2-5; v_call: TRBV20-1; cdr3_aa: CSARDVGTSGGETQYF; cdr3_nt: TGCAGTGCTAGAGATGTTGGGACTAGCGGGGGAGAGACCCAGTACTTC
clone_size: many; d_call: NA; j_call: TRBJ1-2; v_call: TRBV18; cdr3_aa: CASSLNLYYGYTF; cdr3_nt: TGTGCCAGCTCACTGAACCTATACTATGGCTACACCTTC
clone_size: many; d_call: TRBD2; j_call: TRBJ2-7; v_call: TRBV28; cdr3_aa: CASTLRLAGGYEQYF; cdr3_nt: TGTGCCAGCACCCTCCGACTAGCGGGAGGCTACGAGCAGTACTTC
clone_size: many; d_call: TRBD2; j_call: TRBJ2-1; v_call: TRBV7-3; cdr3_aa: CASSPGGTSSPNEQFF; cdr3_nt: TGTGCCAGCAGCCCCGGGGGGACTAGCTCCCCCAATGAGCAGTTCTTC
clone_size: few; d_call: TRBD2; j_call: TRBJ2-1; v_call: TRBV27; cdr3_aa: CASSLWSGSVINEQFF; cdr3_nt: TGTGCCAGCAGTTTATGGAGCGGGAGTGTAATAAATGAGCAGTTCTTC
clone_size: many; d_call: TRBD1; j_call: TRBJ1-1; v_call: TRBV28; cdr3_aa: CASSRPQGAPLEAFF; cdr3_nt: TGTGCCAGCAGCCGCCCACAGGGGGCCCCCCTTGAAGCTTTCTTT
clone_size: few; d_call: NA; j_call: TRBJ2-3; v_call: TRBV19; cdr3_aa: CASSIDPGTYTDTQYF; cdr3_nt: TGTGCCAGTAGTATAGACCCCGGGACCTACACAGATACGCAGTATTTT
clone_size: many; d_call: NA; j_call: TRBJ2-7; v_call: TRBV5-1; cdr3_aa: CASRTAAGNPSYEQYF; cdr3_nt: TGCGCCAGCAGGACAGCGGCAGGCAACCCATCCTACGAGCAGTACTTC
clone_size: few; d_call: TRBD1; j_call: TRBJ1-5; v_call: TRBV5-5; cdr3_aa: CASSSSRQGAFQPQHF; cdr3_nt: TGTGCCAGCAGCTCTAGCCGACAGGGGGCGTTTCAGCCCCAGCATTTT
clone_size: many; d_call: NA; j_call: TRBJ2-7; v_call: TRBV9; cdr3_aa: CASSSSSIDGQYF; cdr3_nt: TGTGCCAGCAGCTCCTCCTCAATCGACGGGCAGTACTTC
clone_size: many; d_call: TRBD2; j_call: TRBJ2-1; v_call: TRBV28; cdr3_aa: CAIGLAGYNEQFF; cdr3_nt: TGTGCCATCGGACTAGCGGGATACAATGAGCAGTTCTTC
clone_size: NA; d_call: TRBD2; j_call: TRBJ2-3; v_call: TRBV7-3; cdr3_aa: CASSLNLLAGPTDTQYF; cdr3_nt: TGTGCCAGCAGCTTAAATTTACTAGCGGGACCCACAGATACGCAGTATTTT
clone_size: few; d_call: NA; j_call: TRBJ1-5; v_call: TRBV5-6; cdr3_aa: CASSLMVRRAREAQHF; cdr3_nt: TGTGCCAGCAGCTTGATGGTCAGGAGGGCGAGGGAGGCCCAGCATTTT
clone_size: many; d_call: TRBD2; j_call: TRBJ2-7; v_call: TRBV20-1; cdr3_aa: CSARIAGGPSEQYF; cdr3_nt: TGCAGTGCCCGAATAGCGGGAGGGCCGTCCGAGCAGTACTTC
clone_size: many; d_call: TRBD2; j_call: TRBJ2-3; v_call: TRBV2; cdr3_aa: CASSPLAGGGDTQYF; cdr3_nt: TGTGCCAGCAGCCCTCTAGCGGGAGGGGGAGATACGCAGTATTTT
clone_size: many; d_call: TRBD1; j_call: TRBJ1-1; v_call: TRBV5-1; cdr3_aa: CASSPGQGFDTEAFF; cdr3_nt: TGCGCCAGCAGCCCAGGACAGGGCTTCGACACTGAAGCTTTCTTT
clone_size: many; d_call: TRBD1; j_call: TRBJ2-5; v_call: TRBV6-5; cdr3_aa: CASSYQDRVPSQYF; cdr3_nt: TGTGCCAGCAGTTACCAGGACAGGGTGCCGTCCCAGTACTTC
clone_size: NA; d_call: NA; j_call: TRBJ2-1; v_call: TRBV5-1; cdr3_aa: CASSSRGRSSYNEQFF; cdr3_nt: TGCGCCAGCAGCTCTCGCGGACGGTCCTCCTACAATGAGCAGTTCTTC
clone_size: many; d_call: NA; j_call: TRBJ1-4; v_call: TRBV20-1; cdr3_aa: CSAKGANEKLFF; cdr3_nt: TGCAGTGCTAAAGGGGCTAATGAAAAACTGTTTTTT
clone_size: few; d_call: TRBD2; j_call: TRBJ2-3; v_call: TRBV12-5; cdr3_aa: CASGLVLVASGSTDTQYF; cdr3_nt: TGTGCTAGTGGTTTGGTACTAGTGGCTAGCGGGAGCACAGATACGCAGTATTTT
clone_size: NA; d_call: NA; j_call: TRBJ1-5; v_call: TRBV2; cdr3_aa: CASSDQGNQPQHF; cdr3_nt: TGTGCCAGCAGTGACCAGGGTAATCAGCCCCAGCATTTT
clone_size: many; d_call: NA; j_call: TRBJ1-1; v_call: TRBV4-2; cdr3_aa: CASSQGRWTEAFF; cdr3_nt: TGTGCCAGCAGCCAAGGAAGATGGACTGAAGCTTTCTTT
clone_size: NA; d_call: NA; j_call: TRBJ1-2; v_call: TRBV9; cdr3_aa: CASSTPRSGYDYGYTF; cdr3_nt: TGTGCCAGCAGCACGCCAAGATCAGGGTACGACTATGGCTACACCTTC
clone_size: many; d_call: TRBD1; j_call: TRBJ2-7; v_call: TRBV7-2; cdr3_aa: CASSLDRGFYEQYF; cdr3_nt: TGTGCCAGCAGCTTAGACAGGGGGTTCTACGAGCAGTACTTC
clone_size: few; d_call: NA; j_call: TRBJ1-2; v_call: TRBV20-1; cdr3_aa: CSAKAPGLTNYGYTF; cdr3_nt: TGCAGTGCTAAGGCCCCCGGCCTCACTAACTATGGCTACACCTTC
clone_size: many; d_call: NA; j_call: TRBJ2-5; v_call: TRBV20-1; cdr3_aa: CSARAPSGGGETQYF; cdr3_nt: TGCAGTGCTAGAGCCCCTAGCGGAGGGGGAGAGACCCAGTACTTC
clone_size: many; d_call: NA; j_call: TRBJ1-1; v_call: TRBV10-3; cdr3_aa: CAISDPTQNTEAFF; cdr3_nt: TGTGCCATCAGTGACCCAACCCAGAACACTGAAGCTTTCTTT
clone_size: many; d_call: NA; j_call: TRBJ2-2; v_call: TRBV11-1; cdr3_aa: CASSFHRETGELFF; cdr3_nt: TGTGCCAGCAGCTTCCACAGGGAGACCGGGGAGCTGTTTTTT